This T cell receptor (beta chain) was sequenced during a study of T cells after yellow fever vaccination (dated by TCRdb to the late 2010s). Looking at the study overall: The SMART-Seq v4 Ultra Low Input RNA kit was used to prepare libraries from fractions with low cell numbers. Bulk TCR alpha and beta repertoires were sequenced longitudinally to track T-cell clones before and after primary and booster YFV17D yellow fever vaccination. Two healthy male donors, one aged 18 to 30 and one aged 30 to 40 years, made up the cohort. Bulk PBMC replicates and cell subsets were isolated from blood drawn at multiple timepoints before and after both primary and secondary immunization. Here is what the overall study found, with its caveats: The study included only two donors, which limits how far the findings can be generalized. A small fraction of clonotypes showed up in both the CD4 and CD8 compartments, probably as a result of convergent recombination. Computational filtering was required because FACS-sorted repertoires could contain abundant contaminating clonotypes from the bulk population. Compared with the primary T-cell response, the secondary T-cell response was weaker but faster, peaking on day 5 rather than day 15. After the booster, most clones that had expanded after primary vaccination were detected again (around 96% of CD4 and over 75% of CD8), suggesting broad maintenance of memory.

The CDR3 numbers 14 residues from cysteine through phenylalanine. Only the CDR3 DNA stays, 42 bases, in frame from base 1. From a lookup of the germline V gene (reference sequence), CDR1 and CDR2 are MNHEY and SMNVEV. After removal of 8 bases from V and 1 base from J, the junction retains 7 bases not matched to a gene. Points on this clonotype: Its target antigen remains unknown. No base quality information exists; no much larger clone differs at one position.

TCR cDNA was made using 5'RACE template switching, a step that added a universal primer site and unique molecular identifiers. cDNA synthesis was primed from both the TCR alpha and TCR beta constant segments. Library amplification used two PCR steps, and the second PCR step added sample barcodes and sequencing adapters. Sequencing of libraries was done on Illumina HiSeq 2500 (2x100 bp) or NovaSeq (2x150 bp). Per the source publication's procedure: MIGEC was used to demultiplex reads and collapse the reads into UMI consensus sequences, and MiXCR was used for V(D)J alignment. Vaccine-responding clonotypes were defined with edgeR using replicate PBMC samples, requiring FDR below 0.01 and a log2 fold change above 5 up to day 15. Bulk clonotypes were assigned CD4 or CD8 identity according to which sequenced CD4 or CD8 repertoire held them at higher abundance. In TCRdb, the public reads were trimmed at Q25 with fastp and aligned with MiXCR, with productive beta chains retained. Identical CDR3 protein sequences are pooled into one entry, listed with their most common genes and DNA. Clone size and V and J calls follow TCRdb, not the original study. The sample table contains under 600,000 distinct CDR3 sequences; only one count was recorded for approximately 15% of them. Around an eighth of the sample lies in the top ten.

The treatment or condition label, read with the paper, signifies: live attenuated yellow fever vaccine strain. Two biological replicates of bulk PBMCs were collected at each blood-draw timepoint. PBMCs were isolated from peripheral blood using a standard Ficoll-Paque protocol. RNA was extracted with TriZol from bulk PBMCs, CD4 and CD8 fractions, and dextramer-positive and dextramer-negative fractions. The specimen comprised PBMCs, sampled on the day of the yellow fever booster vaccination. The rearrangement joined TRBV27 to TRBJ1-1; 7 middle bases align to TRBD1. The TCR was taken from a young man who received the YFV17D yellow fever vaccine. The DNA sequence is TGTGCCAGCGCCGGGACAGCACCGAACACTGAAGCTTTCTTT. It is translated as CASAGTAPNTEAFF.